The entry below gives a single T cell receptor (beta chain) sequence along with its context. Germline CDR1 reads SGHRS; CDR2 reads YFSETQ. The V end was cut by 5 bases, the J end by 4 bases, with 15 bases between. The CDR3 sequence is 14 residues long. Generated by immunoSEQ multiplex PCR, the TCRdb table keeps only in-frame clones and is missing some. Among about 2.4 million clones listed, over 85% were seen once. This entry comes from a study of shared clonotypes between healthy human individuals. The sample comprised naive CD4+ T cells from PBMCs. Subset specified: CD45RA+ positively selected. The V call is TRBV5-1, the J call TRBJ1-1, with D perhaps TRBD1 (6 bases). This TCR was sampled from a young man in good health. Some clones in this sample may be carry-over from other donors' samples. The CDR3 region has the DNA TGCGCCAGCAGGGCTCCCGGACAGATCACTGAAGCTTTCTTT. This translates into CASRAPGQITEAFF.